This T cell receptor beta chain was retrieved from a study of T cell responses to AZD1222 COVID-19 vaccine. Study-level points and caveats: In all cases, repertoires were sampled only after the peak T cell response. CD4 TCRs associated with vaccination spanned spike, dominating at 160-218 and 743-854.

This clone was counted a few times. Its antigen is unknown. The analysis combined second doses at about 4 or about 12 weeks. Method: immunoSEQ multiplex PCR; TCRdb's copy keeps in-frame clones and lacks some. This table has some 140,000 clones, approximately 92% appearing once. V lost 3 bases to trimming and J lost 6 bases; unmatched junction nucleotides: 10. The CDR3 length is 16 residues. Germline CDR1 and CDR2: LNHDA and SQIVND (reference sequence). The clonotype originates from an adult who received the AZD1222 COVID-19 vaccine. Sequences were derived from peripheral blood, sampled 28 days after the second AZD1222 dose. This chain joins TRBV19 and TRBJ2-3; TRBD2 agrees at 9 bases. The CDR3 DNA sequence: TGTGCCAGTAGTATCCTTGAGCGGGGGGACACCGATACGCAGTATTTT. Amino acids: CASSILERGDTDTQYF.